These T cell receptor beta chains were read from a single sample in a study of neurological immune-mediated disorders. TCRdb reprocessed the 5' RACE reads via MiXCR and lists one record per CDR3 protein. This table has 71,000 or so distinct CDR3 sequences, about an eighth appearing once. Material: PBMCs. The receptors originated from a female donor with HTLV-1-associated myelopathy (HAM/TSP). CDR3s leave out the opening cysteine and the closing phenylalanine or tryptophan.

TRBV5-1,ASSLLLTGSNEKLF
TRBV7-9,ASSLVGGGETQY
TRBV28,ASTPQPQRGANEQY
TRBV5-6,ASSSQGAHNYQPQH
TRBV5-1,ASSPPYTGANVLT
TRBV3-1,ASSHEGVNIQY
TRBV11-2,ASSLVRTGVSEQY
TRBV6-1,ASRPGTGGPEAF
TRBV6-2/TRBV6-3,ASSLERGNTDTQY
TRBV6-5,ASSYRDRGDEQY
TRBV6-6,ASRSNRERGYT